The 29 T cell receptor beta chains below all came from one sample that was sequenced in a study of Graves' ophthalmopathy and Graves' hyperthyroidism. Transcripts of RNA were the source for amplifying TCR beta CDR3 regions. First-round RT-PCR employed HTBI primers, with a second-round multiplex PCR after it. TCRdb passed the multiplex PCR reads through MiXCR, listing each CDR3 protein once. Altogether 260,000 or so distinct CDR3 sequences are present, about 46% being singletons, with the ten largest covering over 40%. The sequenced sample was peripheral blood. The origin of the receptors is an adult man with Graves' ophthalmopathy.

The V call is TRBV24-1, the J call TRBJ2-7; the D gene is possibly TRBD1 (6 bases). Per germline, CDR1 KGHDR and CDR2 SFDVKD. The CDR3 is made up of 17 amino acids. The V and J ends lost 7 bases and 6 bases respectively, with 27 bases between them. The CDR3: CATSLKPDRNREGEQYF. CDR3 DNA: TGTGCCACCAGCCTGAAACCGGACAGAAACAGAGAGGGCGAGCAGTACTTC.

A remark on this clonotype: A much larger clonotype is one base distant, so this may be a read error. V gene TRBV10-3 combines with J gene TRBJ1-5; D remains ambiguous. Trimming took 3 bases from V and 6 from J, leaving 9 bases between them. CDR1 is ENHRY and CDR2 is SYGVKD in the germline V gene. This CDR3 spans 13 amino acids. This CDR3 is CAISEGDRQPQHF. Here the CDR3 DNA reads TGTGCCATCAGTGAAGGTGACCGTCAGCCCCAGCATTTT.

The chain combines TRBV19 with TRBJ1-1, with D perhaps TRBD1 (5 bases). With 7 bases removed from V and 4 bases from J, the gap between germline ends came to 16 bases. The V gene's germline CDR1 is LNHDA and CDR2 SQIVND (reference sequence). The CDR3 has 14 residues. The CDR3 here is CASISRGAITEAFF. Written as DNA, the CDR3 is TGTGCCAGTATCTCAAGGGGCGCGATCACTGAAGCTTTCTTT.

The chain carries TRBV6-5 and TRBJ1-2, with 7 nucleotides matching TRBD1. CDR3 size: 14 residues. Trimming took 6 bases from V and 4 from J; bases not matched to a gene: 8. Germline assignment: CDR1 MNHEY and CDR2 SVGAGI. The CDR3 loop is CASSRGVISYGYTF. CDR3 coding DNA: TGTGCCAGCAGCAGGGGGGTGATATCCTATGGCTACACCTTC.

The chain is built from TRBV29-1 and TRBJ1-4, with unresolved D. Germline V gene sequence: CDR1 SQVTM, CDR2 ANQGSEA. The CDR3 extends over 15 amino acids. Trimming removed 4 bases from V and 1 base from J, with 13 bases in between. CDR3 DNA sequence: TGCAGCGTTGGGGTCACACTCGGAACTAATGAAAAACTGTTTTTT. Translating gives CSVGVTLGTNEKLFF.

A remark on this clonotype: The junction departs from germline at one end; a sequencing error may be responsible. The rearrangement uses TRBV4-1 and TRBJ2-7; D possibly uses TRBD1 or TRBD2 (5 bases each). From germline, CDR1 is MGHRA and CDR2 YSYEKL. CDR3 length: 15 amino acids. Here the CDR3 DNA reads TGCGCCATCAGCCAACTGAGGGGAAAACCCTACGAGCAGTACTTC. Protein sequence: CAISQLRGKPYEQYF.

The chain joins TRBV20-1 to TRBJ1-2; 9 bases line up with TRBD1. J was trimmed by 7 bases and V by 0 bases; bases with no gene match: 9. The CDR3 covers 15 residues. In germline, CDR1 is DFQATT, CDR2 SNEGSKA (reference sequence). The CDR3 reads CSAREGAGTGSGYTF. CDR3 nucleotides: TGCAGTGCTAGAGAGGGGGCCGGGACAGGGAGTGGCTACACCTTC.

This rearrangement joins TRBV4-2 to TRBJ1-6, with a possible D match to TRBD1 (6 bases). V lost 1 base and J 3 bases, leaving 10 bases between the germline ends. The CDR3 extends over 16 amino acids. Germline V gene lookup returns CDR1 LGHNA and CDR2 YNFKEQ. In DNA, the CDR3 is TGTGCCAGCAGCCAAGGGGGGGGCAACTATAATTCACCCCTCCACTTT. Protein sequence: CASSQGGGNYNSPLHF.

V usage is TRBV6-5 and J usage is TRBJ1-1; D gene ambiguous. The CDR3 contains 13 residues. Germline CDR1 MNHEY, CDR2 SVGAGI. The V end lost 3 bases, the J end lost 6 bases, and 11 bases lay between the germline ends. CDR3 nucleotides: TGTGCCAGCAGTTATTATACGGGCGCTGAAGCTTTCTTT. Its translation: CASSYYTGAEAFF.

The gene calls are TRBV2 and TRBJ2-7; TRBD2 matches 14 bases. The length of the CDR3 is 14 residues. The ends lost 4 bases at V and 5 bases at J; junction bases unmatched: 1. CDR1 is SNHLY and CDR2 is FYNNEI in the germline V gene. The CDR3 here is CASSGGLAGDEQYF. The CDR3 DNA follows: TGTGCCAGCAGTGGGGGACTAGCGGGAGACGAGCAGTACTTC.

This chain connects TRBV29-1 to TRBJ2-5, with D perhaps assigned TRBD1 or TRBD2 (6 bases each). Trimming pared 4 bases from V and 5 bases from J, leaving 14 bases between. Germline loops: CDR1 SQVTM, CDR2 ANQGSEA. This CDR3 has 13 residues. DNA of the CDR3: TGCAGCGTTGTTAGGGGGGCGGAGGAGACCCAGTACTTC. This translates into CSVVRGAEETQYF.

This clonotype has a handful of counts. The V gene is TRBV5-1, the J gene TRBJ1-2; D perhaps matches TRBD1 (6 bases). V gave up 4 bases and J gave up 8 bases, with 15 bases separating them. There are 13 residues in the CDR3. Germline V gene lookup returns CDR1 SGHRS and CDR2 YFSETQ. CDR3 loop: CASSPGQILGYTF. The CDR3 DNA reads TGCGCCAGCAGCCCTGGACAGATACTAGGCTACACCTTC.

V and J are TRBV20-1 and TRBJ1-4, with 12 bases lining up with TRBD1. This CDR3 comprises 16 residues. The V gene end was trimmed by 6 bases and the J gene end by 3 bases; junction bases not matched to a gene: 8. Germline CDR1 reads DFQATT; CDR2 reads SNEGSKA (reference sequence). The CDR3 loop is CSASGTGGSANEKLFF. The CDR3 region has the DNA TGCAGTGCCTCCGGGACAGGGGGCTCAGCTAATGAAAAACTGTTTTTT.

This chain joins TRBV19 and TRBJ1-1, with TRBD1 identical over 7 bases. The germline gives CDR1 LNHDA, CDR2 SQIVND (reference sequence). V lost 1 base to trimming and J lost 7 bases; unmatched junction nucleotides: 3. The CDR3 is 13 residues long. The DNA of the CDR3 is TGTGCCAGTAGTATAGGGACAGGCCGTGAAGCTTTCTTT. This codes for CASSIGTGREAFF. Supplemented by reference TRBV19 and TRBJ1-1, the full variable domain reads DGGITQSPKYLFRKEGQNVTLSCEQNLNHDAMYWYRQDPGQGLRLIYYSQIVNDFQKGDIAEGYSVSREKKESFPLTVTSAQKNPTAFYLCASSIGTGREAFFGQGTRLTVV.

The V and J genes are TRBV7-9 and TRBJ1-4; no firm D call. The CDR3 runs 17 residues. V was pared by 5 bases and J by 4 bases, with 20 bases between. Per the germline V gene, CDR1 is SEHNR and CDR2 is FQNEAQ (reference sequence). The CDR3 loop is CASSRQPAPYHNEKLFF. The CDR3 nucleotides read TGTGCCAGCAGCCGACAACCCGCTCCTTATCATAATGAAAAACTGTTTTTT.

V usage is TRBV14 and J usage is TRBJ1-4; 7 bases map to TRBD1. The ends lost 4 bases at V and 4 bases at J; junction bases unmatched: 6. The CDR3 has 15 residues. Germline CDR1 reads SGHDN; CDR2 reads FVKESK. The CDR3 protein is CASSPRQGSNEKLFF. CDR3 sequence (DNA): TGTGCCAGCAGCCCCCGACAGGGAAGTAATGAAAAACTGTTTTTT.

This clonotype has only a few counts. The chain has TRBV2 and TRBJ1-2; 10 bases align to TRBD1. There are 15 residues in the CDR3. The J segment lost 1 base and the V segment lost 7 bases, leaving 6 bases of the junction unmatched. The germline CDR1 and CDR2 sequences are SNHLY and FYNNEI. CDR3 in amino acids: CASIPGTGDNYGYTF. The CDR3 DNA reads as TGTGCCAGCATCCCGGGGACAGGGGATAACTATGGCTACACCTTC. Looking up the rest from reference TRBV2 and TRBJ1-2 gives the full variable domain: EPEVTQTPSHQVTQMGQEVILRCVPISNHLYFYWYRQILGQKVEFLVSFYNNEISEKSEIFDDQFSVERPDGSNFTLKIRSTKLEDSAMYFCASIPGTGDNYGYTFGSGTRLTVV.

This clonotype was counted a few times. The rearrangement links TRBV10-1 to TRBJ1-1; D is possibly TRBD1 (5 bases). The germline V and J ends were trimmed by 0 bases and 14 bases, with 16 bases remaining between them. Germline lookup yields CDR1 WNHNN and CDR2 SYGVQD (reference sequence). This CDR3 is built from 13 residues. The CDR3 spells CASSESRSLGAFF. CDR3 nucleotides: TGCGCCAGCAGTGAGTCGAGATCCCTAGGGGCGTTCTTT.

J is TRBJ2-7 and V is TRBV6-6; 7 bases are a match to TRBD1. Germline values: CDR1 MNHNY, CDR2 SVGAGI (reference sequence). The length of the CDR3 is 12 residues. CDR3: CVIQDRAHEQYF. Written as DNA, the CDR3 is TGTGTCATACAAGACAGGGCCCACGAGCAGTACTTC.

The sample holds a few counts of this clonotype. The chain couples TRBV14 to TRBJ2-7, with 10 bases matching TRBD2. The germline gives CDR1 SGHDN, CDR2 FVKESK. V dropped 6 bases and J dropped 0; count of bases not matched to a gene: 2. There are 14 residues in the CDR3. CDR3 sequence (DNA): TGTGCCAGCAGTACTAGCGGGGTCTCCTACGAGCAGTACTTC. As protein: CASSTSGVSYEQYF.

The chain's CDR3 is CASSFIGTGENEQYF. The CDR3 DNA follows: TGTGCCAGCAGCTTCATAGGGACAGGGGAAAACGAGCAGTACTTC. The chain has TRBV7-6 and TRBJ2-7, with TRBD1 matching 10 bases. Germline loops: CDR1 SGHVS, CDR2 FNYEAQ. J gave up 5 bases and V 3 bases, and 7 bases lay outside the gene matches. The CDR3 sequence is 15 residues long.

The rearrangement joins TRBV24-1 to TRBJ1-2, with TRBD1 as a possible D gene (5 bases). CDR1 is KGHDR, CDR2 SFDVKD, per germline. Trimming left V 1 base short and J 8 bases short, with 10 bases between. CDR3 length: 13 amino acids. DNA of the CDR3: TGTGCCACCAGTGATTTCCGGGGGGACGGCTACACCTTC. Translation gives CATSDFRGDGYTF.

J is TRBJ2-7 and V is TRBV10-3, with D possibly matching TRBD2 (6 bases). V was pared by 4 bases and J by 2 bases, with 21 bases between. Looked up from germline, CDR1 is ENHRY and CDR2 is SYGVKD. The CDR3 runs to 17 residues. This CDR3 is CAISGPLVARETYEQYF. CDR3 sequence (DNA): TGTGCCATCAGTGGCCCCTTGGTTGCCCGGGAGACCTACGAGCAGTACTTC.

This clonotype was counted once. The rearrangement uses TRBV7-9 and TRBJ1-4; D gene uncertain. This CDR3 has 14 amino acids. V lost 5 bases to trimming and J lost 2 bases, with 9 bases between them. Per germline, CDR1 SEHNR and CDR2 FQNEAQ (reference sequence). Here the CDR3 DNA reads TGTGCCAGCAGCACCGGGTCGACTAATGAAAAACTGTTTTTT. Its protein is CASSTGSTNEKLFF.

V is TRBV9 and J is TRBJ2-7, with no clear D. Trimming cost V 2 bases and J 3 bases, with 9 bases left between them. The CDR3 length is 13 residues. Looked up from germline, CDR1 is SGDLS and CDR2 is YYNGEE. The CDR3 loop reads CASSVSPDYEQYF. CDR3 nucleotide sequence: TGTGCCAGCAGCGTCTCCCCGGACTACGAGCAGTACTTC. The entire variable domain, with the rest obtained from reference TRBV9 and TRBJ2-7, is as follows: DSGVTQTPKHLITATGQRVTLRCSPRSGDLSVYWYQQSLDQGLQFLIQYYNGEERAKGNILERFSAQQFPDLHSELNLSSLELGDSALYFCASSVSPDYEQYFGPGTRLTVT.

Only a few counts were recorded for this clonotype. This rearrangement joins TRBV2 to TRBJ1-3; 7 positions match TRBD1. The junction had 8 bases not matched to a gene; V was cut back by 3 bases and J by 6 bases. The CDR3 runs to 15 residues. Germline lookup yields CDR1 SNHLY and CDR2 FYNNEI. The CDR3 bases are TGTGCCAGCAGTGAGACAGGGCCTGTACCAAACACCATATATTTT. This codes for CASSETGPVPNTIYF.

This clonotype was found a few times. The chain links TRBV9 to TRBJ1-6, with D hard to call. The CDR3 runs to 13 residues. Looked up from germline, CDR1 is SGDLS and CDR2 is YYNGEE. Trimming left V 7 bases short and J 8 bases short, with 13 bases between. The CDR3 bases are TGTGCCAGCTCACCATCCTGGGATTCACCCCTCCACTTT. Its protein is CASSPSWDSPLHF.

This clonotype was seen more than once but under ten times. The CDR3, as DNA: TGTGCCACCAGTTATCTTCAGGGTGGAACCGGGGAGCTGTTTTTT. Its translation is CATSYLQGGTGELFF. This rearrangement joins TRBV24-1 to TRBJ2-2; TRBD1 might be the D (5 bases). This CDR3 region has 15 residues. The ends were cut back, 6 bases at V and 5 bases at J, with 15 bases in the middle. Germline V lookup: CDR1 KGHDR, CDR2 SFDVKD.

The chain couples TRBV7-2 to TRBJ2-2; 7 nucleotides agree with TRBD2. Germline V gene lookup returns CDR1 SGHTA and CDR2 FQGNSA. The CDR3 spans 17 residues. The ends lost 5 bases at V and 3 bases at J; junction bases unmatched: 12. This CDR3 is CASSPRRAGLDTGELFF. CDR3 nucleotides: TGTGCCAGCAGCCCCCGCCGAGCGGGGTTGGACACCGGGGAGCTGTTTTTT. Full variable domain (rest looked up from reference TRBV7-2 and TRBJ2-2): GAGVSQSPSNKVTEKGKDVELRCDPISGHTALYWYRQSLGQGLEFLIYFQGNSAPDKSGLPSDRFSAERTGGSVSTLTIQRTQQEDSAVYLCASSPRRAGLDTGELFFGEGSRLTVL.